These T cell receptor beta chains were read from a single sample in a study of neurological immune-mediated disorders. Via MiXCR, TCRdb re-called the 5' RACE reads, giving one row per CDR3 protein. The table has 25,000 to 30,000 distinct CDR3 sequences, 6.6% seen once. Sequencing was performed on PBMCs. The receptors originated from a woman aged 50 to 65 in good health. The CDR3 runs from the conserved cysteine through the conserved F or W. The D gene is left open where the match is weak. A clone size is listed for some rows: how often the clone was seen (once, few, many), or a class if it is expanded.

d_call	clone_size	v_call	j_call	cdr3_nt	cdr3_aa
-	many	TRBV5-6	TRBJ2-2	TGTGCCAGCAGCAATGTTCAACCGAACACCGGGGAGCTGTTTTTT	CASSNVQPNTGELFF
TRBD2	many	TRBV7-2	TRBJ2-5	TGTGCCAGCAGCTTCGCGGGAGAATGGGAGACCCAGTACTTC	CASSFAGEWETQYF
-	many	TRBV20-1	TRBJ2-1	TGCAGTGCGGCCCGAGATGAGATCTCCTACAATGAGCAGTTCTTC	CSAARDEISYNEQFF
TRBD2	many	TRBV20-1	TRBJ2-7	TGCAGTGCTAGAGATCCGGGCCTCGGTAGGACTAGCCCCTACGAGCAGTACTTC	CSARDPGLGRTSPYEQYF
TRBD1	many	TRBV27	TRBJ2-3	TGTGCCAGCAGACAAAGGTCTGGACAGGGCACAGATACGCAGTATTTT	CASRQRSGQGTDTQYF
-	many	TRBV20-1	TRBJ2-7	TGCAGTGCTGAGGAGGCCCACGAGCAGTACTTC	CSAEEAHEQYF
TRBD2	few	TRBV10-3	TRBJ2-5	TGTGCCATCAGGACTAGCGCAGCAACCGGGAAAGAGACCCAGTACTTC	CAIRTSAATGKETQYF
-	many	TRBV14	TRBJ1-5	TGTGCCAGCAGCGTTGACAATCAGCCCCAGCATTTT	CASSVDNQPQHF
TRBD1	many	TRBV12-3/TRBV12-4	TRBJ1-2	TGTGCCAGCAGTGCCCAGGACAGGGTAAAATATGGCTACACCTTC	CASSAQDRVKYGYTF
-	medium-sized	TRBV20-1	TRBJ2-4	TGCAGTGCTGCAACCAAAAACATTCAGTACTTC	CSAATKNIQYF
-	many	TRBV7-2	TRBJ2-3	TGTGCCAGCAGCTTCCGCGGGACTAGCACAGATACGCAGTATTTT	CASSFRGTSTDTQYF
TRBD2	many	TRBV5-1	TRBJ2-1	TGCGCCAGCAGCTTCAGCGGGGGCTCCTACAATGAGCAGTTCTTC	CASSFSGGSYNEQFF
-	many	TRBV7-3	TRBJ2-3	TGTGCCAGCAGGATGGGGAAGGGAGATACGCAGTATTTT	CASRMGKGDTQYF
-	many	TRBV29-1	TRBJ2-2	TGCAGCGTTGCCAGGGGATACACCGGGGAGCTGTTTTTT	CSVARGYTGELFF
TRBD1	many	TRBV20-1	TRBJ2-1	TGCAGTGCTAGATTGAAGGACAGGGCAAATGAGCAGTTCTTC	CSARLKDRANEQFF
-	many	TRBV11-2	TRBJ2-1	TGTGCCAGCAGCTTAAATCTTGGGGGTCGGCAGTTCTTC	CASSLNLGGRQFF
-	many	TRBV5-5	TRBJ2-7	TGTGCCAGCAGCTTGTTAAGTCAGGCAATCTACGAGCAGTACTTC	CASSLLSQAIYEQYF
TRBD1	many	TRBV10-3	TRBJ2-7	TGTGCCATCAGTGGGCAGACAGGGGGTGTTACCTACGAGCAGTACTTC	CAISGQTGGVTYEQYF
-	many	TRBV7-3	TRBJ2-1	TGTGCCAGCAGCCCCGGGACGGTTAATGAGCAGTTCTTC	CASSPGTVNEQFF
TRBD2	once	TRBV13	TRBJ2-7	TGTGCCAGCAGCTCCATTAGCGGGGGGAACTACGAGCAGTACTTC	CASSSISGGNYEQYF
TRBD1	many	TRBV15	TRBJ1-1	TGTGCCACTATGAGACCGGGACAGGGGTCCACTGAAGCTTTCTTT	CATMRPGQGSTEAFF
-	many	TRBV27	TRBJ2-3	TGTGCCAGCAGTTCCCCTCCAGATACGCAGTATTTT	CASSSPPDTQYF
TRBD1	-	TRBV30	TRBJ2-1	TGTGCCTGGAGAGTACAGGGGAATAGTGGTGAGCAGTTCTTC	CAWRVQGNSGEQFF
-	many	TRBV7-8	TRBJ2-5	TGTGCCAGCACCGCTGCACGACCCCAGCAACGGGAGACCCAGTACTTC	CASTAARPQQRETQYF
-	many	TRBV5-1	TRBJ1-1	TGCGCCAGCAGCATAAGAGGCACTGAAGCTTTCTTT	CASSIRGTEAFF
-	-	TRBV5-5	TRBJ1-6	TGTGCCAGCAGCTTGAGAGGGGTTGATTCACCCCTCCACTTT	CASSLRGVDSPLHF
TRBD1	many	TRBV2	TRBJ2-2	TGTGCCAGTAGGGGGACAGCACGATCCACCGGGGAGCTGTTTTTT	CASRGTARSTGELFF
-	many	TRBV18	TRBJ2-1	TGTGCCAGCTCACCCTTTGACAGTGACAATGAGCAGTTCTTC	CASSPFDSDNEQFF
TRBD1	many	TRBV29-1	TRBJ2-3	TGCAGCGTTGAAACAGGGGGAGATACGCAGTATTTT	CSVETGGDTQYF
TRBD1	many	TRBV5-6	TRBJ1-2	TGTGCCAGCAGCGCCGGGACAGGGGGTTTCTACACCTTC	CASSAGTGGFYTF
-	many	TRBV7-3	TRBJ2-3	TGTGCCAGCAGCGCTAACGGAAGGCCTAGCACAGATACGCAGTATTTT	CASSANGRPSTDTQYF
TRBD2	many	TRBV20-1	TRBJ2-7	TGCAGTGCTAGAGATTTCGGGAGCGGGGGAGCCCACTCCTACGAGCAGTACTTC	CSARDFGSGGAHSYEQYF
-	many	TRBV3-1	TRBJ2-7	TGTGCCAGCAGCCTAAGCCTAAGGGACTACGAGCAGTACTTC	CASSLSLRDYEQYF
-	many	TRBV2	TRBJ2-7	TGTGCCAGCAGGCCGCAGGGCGGGATTGCCTACGAGCAGTACTTC	CASRPQGGIAYEQYF
TRBD2	medium-sized	TRBV20-1	TRBJ2-1	TGCAGTGCTGGAGCCCCACTAGCGGGAGGATCGGATGAGCAGTTCTTC	CSAGAPLAGGSDEQFF
-	many	TRBV7-2	TRBJ2-3	TGTGCCAGCAGCTTTAGTTCTGGACTAAGCACAGATACGCAGTATTTT	CASSFSSGLSTDTQYF
-	-	TRBV6-1	TRBJ2-7	TGTGCCAGCAGTGAAGTCGGGACATCGATAGGAGAGCAGTACTTC	CASSEVGTSIGEQYF
-	many	TRBV19	TRBJ2-3	TGTGCCAGTAGTACATTACTTGCAGATACGCAGTATTTT	CASSTLLADTQYF
-	many	TRBV11-1	TRBJ1-5	TGTGCCAGCAGCTCAGACACGACGGATCAGCCCCAGCATTTT	CASSSDTTDQPQHF
TRBD1	many	TRBV20-1	TRBJ2-5	TGCAGTGCTAGAGATGCGACAGGGCCCCAAGAGACCCAGTACTTC	CSARDATGPQETQYF
-	many	TRBV20-1	TRBJ2-5	TGCAGTGCAAATCAGGGGGGAGAGACCCAGTACTTC	CSANQGGETQYF
-	many	TRBV9	TRBJ2-2	TGTGCCAGCAGCCCTAGGGTAGGGACGGAGCTGTTTTTT	CASSPRVGTELFF
TRBD2	many	TRBV7-6	TRBJ2-7	TGTGCCAGCAGCTTAGACCCCGCGTCTGGCGGGGGCGAGCAGTACTTC	CASSLDPASGGGEQYF
-	many	TRBV5-1	TRBJ2-2	TGCGCCAGCTTACCCCTAGGGGGGGGCCGCGGGGAGCTGTTTTTT	CASLPLGGGRGELFF
TRBD1	-	TRBV29-1	TRBJ1-5	TGCAGCGTCCTGACAGGGGAAGGTAGCCCCCAGCATTTT	CSVLTGEGSPQHF
-	many	TRBV7-2	TRBJ2-3	TGTGCCAGCAGCGCAGACTTCTCACCAACTAGCACAGATACGCAGTATTTT	CASSADFSPTSTDTQYF